This T cell receptor beta chain was recorded in a study of blood T cell repertoires in COVID-19. Study details: Both acute and convalescent COVID-19 samples were obtained from the United States, Italy and Spain.

V was pared by 0 bases and J by 13 bases, with 15 bases between. This CDR3 has 14 residues. Germline V gene sequence: CDR1 LGHNA, CDR2 YSLEER. Original handling: Nucleated cell counts were estimated from reference gene primer amplification. Assay used: immunoSEQ multiplex PCR; TCRdb lists only in-frame clones, some missing. V and J calls and clone size are as listed in that table; D and trimming were resolved from the DNA. This table has about 280,000 clones, roughly 87% appearing once. This clonotype was sampled from a human donor in a cohort sampled during active COVID-19. The V gene is TRBV4-3, the J gene TRBJ1-4, with D unclear. Specimen: peripheral blood. CDR3 in DNA: TGCGCCAGCAGCCAAGAACCCTTCGAGGGTAGACTGTTTTTT. Amino acids: CASSQEPFEGRLFF.